This T cell receptor beta chain came from a study of cytomegalovirus exposure and HLA in healthy donors. A multiplex PCR was run with 60 Vbeta primers and 13 Jbeta primers. In the study's own analysis: Later, 65 million to 90 million unique TCR beta chains were counted in an analysis, and roughly 11 million of them were shared. Clones were sequenced by immunoSEQ multiplex PCR, and TCRdb holds only the in-frame ones, with some missing. V and J calls and clone size follow that table, whereas D and trimming were derived from the DNA. Altogether roughly 90,000 clones are present, 60% to 85% being singletons, with the ten largest covering around 4.6%. This clone appeared a few times. Antigen specificity is unknown. CDR1 and CDR2 (germline): SGHDN, FVKESK. The CDR3 sequence is 12 residues long. The V gene lost 4 bases and the J gene lost 7 bases, with 8 bases spanning the gap. General study points: There were reportedly fewer N-insertions in an Asian-associated ancestry cluster than the approximately 670-donor mean, in a later analysis. In vitro checks showed that a few CMV-associated chains really do target CMV antigens. The analysis excluded some indistinguishable V segments, including TRBV6-2 and TRBV6-3.

The gene calls are TRBV14 and TRBJ2-1, with TRBD2 as a possible D gene (6 bases). This TCR was recovered from a woman aged 40-49 years in good health and CMV-seropositive. Input material: PBMCs. The chain's CDR3 is CASSLTRNEQFF. DNA of the CDR3: TGTGCCAGCAGCCTGACTAGAAATGAGCAGTTCTTC.